This T cell receptor beta chain was captured by sequencing in a study of response to subunit inactivated influenza vaccine (dated by TCRdb to the late 2010s). Concerning the study at large: Deep quantitative profiling of the T cell receptor repertoire was used in the study to follow responses to a trivalent subunit inactivated influenza vaccine. Overall study results and their limits: It was suggested by the authors that each seasonal influenza vaccination may recruit only a limited number of new T cells.

The sample's time point label, in plain terms: approximately 45 days after influenza vaccine administration. This clonotype was seen more than once but under ten times. What this receptor recognizes is not known. Base quality data are lacking; no much larger clone is found one base away. Trimmed from V: 8 bases; trimmed from J: 2 bases; junction bases lacking a gene match: 7. The germline V gene specifies ENHRY as CDR1 and SYGVKD as CDR2. Counted from cysteine to phenylalanine, this CDR3 has 14 amino acids. Only the CDR3 portion is preserved as DNA: 42 bases, with reading frame beginning at the first base. To prepare the library, RT-PCR was applied. Sequencing was performed on an Illumina HiSeq 2500. TCRdb passed the public sequencing reads through fastp at Q25 and MiXCR, retaining productive beta sequences. Rows merge per CDR3 protein into single entries with the most common DNA and genes. The sample data list a few hundred thousand distinct CDR3 sequences, and roughly 11% of these were observed just once. Approximately 12% of the sample is taken by the ten largest.

The source is a middle-aged man who received an inactivated influenza vaccine. Donor details come from another sample of the same person, matched by shared clones. The sequenced sample was PBMCs from blood, obtained about 40 days after vaccination. The sequence joins TRBV10-3 to TRBJ2-3; the junction holds 7 bases that match TRBD2. CDR3 loop: CAIRGREPTDTQYF. The sequenced DNA is TGTGCCATCCGAGGGAGGGAGCCCACAGATACGCAGTATTTT.